This is a list of T cell receptor beta chains from one sample in a study of beta chain features in type 1 diabetes. Data came from immunoSEQ multiplex PCR; TCRdb stores just in-frame clones and leaves some out. The data contain about 360,000 clones, 10% to 15% of them singletons. Input material: naive CD4+ T cells from blood. These TCRs come from a man aged 18 to 35 in good health. Both conserved end residues are part of each CDR3. The order of the fields is clone size, J gene, V gene, D gene, CDR3 protein, CDR3 DNA. D genes are given only for firm matches. Clone size is shown for a subset of rows, as once, few, many or a class of expanded clone.

clone size: NA
J gene: TRBJ2-1
V gene: TRBV7-2
D gene: NA
CDR3 protein: CASSSAGTLDNEQFF
CDR3 DNA: TGTGCCAGCAGCTCAGCCGGGACATTAGACAATGAGCAGTTCTTC

clone size: few
J gene: TRBJ2-5
V gene: TRBV20-1
D gene: NA
CDR3 protein: CSVSRAETQYF
CDR3 DNA: TGCAGTGTTTCCCGTGCGGAGACCCAGTACTTC

clone size: NA
J gene: TRBJ2-6
V gene: TRBV2
D gene: NA
CDR3 protein: CASSASSGANVLTF
CDR3 DNA: TGTGCCAGCAGTGCTAGCTCTGGGGCCAACGTCCTGACTTTC

clone size: few
J gene: TRBJ2-7
V gene: TRBV25-1
D gene: TRBD1
CDR3 protein: CASSGQGLTYEQYF
CDR3 DNA: TGTGCCAGCAGCGGACAGGGATTAACCTACGAGCAGTACTTC

clone size: NA
J gene: TRBJ1-2
V gene: TRBV9
D gene: NA
CDR3 protein: CASSVVGGAGGYTF
CDR3 DNA: TGTGCCAGCAGCGTCGTTGGAGGGGCAGGCGGCTACACCTTC

clone size: few
J gene: TRBJ2-7
V gene: TRBV6-1
D gene: TRBD2
CDR3 protein: CASSRSGTSSYEQYF
CDR3 DNA: TGTGCCAGCAGTCGTAGCGGGACCAGCTCCTACGAGCAGTACTTC

clone size: few
J gene: TRBJ1-4
V gene: TRBV2
D gene: NA
CDR3 protein: CASRPTGSRLFF
CDR3 DNA: TGTGCCAGCAGACCAACAGGCTCCAGGTTGTTTTTT

clone size: few
J gene: TRBJ1-3
V gene: TRBV28
D gene: NA
CDR3 protein: CASRKGAAGNTIYF
CDR3 DNA: TGTGCCAGCAGAAAAGGGGCAGCTGGAAACACCATATATTTT

clone size: few
J gene: TRBJ2-3
V gene: TRBV9
D gene: TRBD2
CDR3 protein: CASSKLADTDTQYF
CDR3 DNA: TGTGCCAGCAGCAAGCTAGCGGACACAGATACGCAGTATTTT

clone size: few
J gene: TRBJ2-7
V gene: TRBV5-4
D gene: NA
CDR3 protein: CASSLAGQGTYEQYF
CDR3 DNA: TGTGCCAGCAGCTTGGCAGGGCAGGGGACCTACGAGCAGTACTTC

clone size: NA
J gene: TRBJ1-1
V gene: TRBV4-2
D gene: NA
CDR3 protein: CASSRSFLEEAFF
CDR3 DNA: TGTGCCAGCAGCCGATCCTTTTTAGAGGAAGCTTTCTTT

clone size: NA
J gene: TRBJ2-7
V gene: TRBV30
D gene: NA
CDR3 protein: CAWSVRGYEQYF
CDR3 DNA: TGTGCCTGGAGTGTCAGGGGTTACGAGCAGTACTTC

clone size: NA
J gene: TRBJ1-2
V gene: TRBV4-3
D gene: NA
CDR3 protein: CASSQDPRENYGYTF
CDR3 DNA: TGCGCCAGCAGCCAAGATCCGAGGGAAAACTATGGCTACACCTTC

clone size: NA
J gene: TRBJ2-3
V gene: TRBV12-5
D gene: NA
CDR3 protein: CASGLGSRTDTQYF
CDR3 DNA: TGTGCTAGTGGTCTCGGGAGTCGCACAGATACGCAGTATTTT

clone size: NA
J gene: TRBJ2-2
V gene: TRBV2
D gene: TRBD1
CDR3 protein: CASSRDSNTGELFF
CDR3 DNA: TGTGCCAGCAGTCGGGACAGTAACACCGGGGAGCTGTTTTTT

clone size: NA
J gene: TRBJ1-4
V gene: TRBV21-1
D gene: NA
CDR3 protein: CASSEEGPSEKLFF
CDR3 DNA: TGTGCCAGCAGTGAGGAGGGTCCTAGTGAAAAACTGTTTTTT

clone size: NA
J gene: TRBJ2-7
V gene: TRBV15
D gene: NA
CDR3 protein: CATSRAQAGTHYEQYF
CDR3 DNA: TGTGCCACCAGCAGAGCCCAGGCAGGGACACACTACGAGCAGTACTTC

clone size: few
J gene: TRBJ1-2
V gene: TRBV7-2
D gene: TRBD1
CDR3 protein: CASSLVSGSGTGENYGYTF
CDR3 DNA: TGTGCCAGCAGCTTAGTTTCGGGGTCGGGGACAGGGGAGAACTATGGCTACACCTTC

clone size: few
J gene: TRBJ2-5
V gene: TRBV14
D gene: TRBD2
CDR3 protein: CASSPGGLAGGQETQYF
CDR3 DNA: TGTGCCAGCAGCCCCGGCGGACTAGCGGGGGGGCAAGAGACCCAGTACTTC

clone size: NA
J gene: TRBJ1-2
V gene: TRBV7-9
D gene: NA
CDR3 protein: CASSLGQNYGYTF
CDR3 DNA: TGTGCCAGCAGCTTAGGGCAGAACTATGGCTACACCTTC

clone size: NA
J gene: TRBJ1-2
V gene: TRBV5-1
D gene: NA
CDR3 protein: CASSPERRYGYTF
CDR3 DNA: TGCGCCAGCAGCCCCGAACGGAGATATGGCTACACCTTC

clone size: few
J gene: TRBJ1-1
V gene: TRBV5-6
D gene: NA
CDR3 protein: CASSVNRVVTEAFF
CDR3 DNA: TGTGCCAGCAGCGTAAACAGGGTCGTCACTGAAGCTTTCTTT

clone size: few
J gene: TRBJ2-7
V gene: TRBV28
D gene: NA
CDR3 protein: CASSLGGGTAYEQYF
CDR3 DNA: TGTGCCAGCAGTTTAGGTGGGGGGACCGCCTACGAGCAGTACTTC

clone size: few
J gene: TRBJ2-7
V gene: TRBV6-1
D gene: NA
CDR3 protein: CAGRRGFRSDEQYF
CDR3 DNA: TGTGCCGGGCGACGGGGGTTTAGGTCCGACGAGCAGTACTTC

clone size: few
J gene: TRBJ2-1
V gene: TRBV9
D gene: TRBD2
CDR3 protein: CASSVEGLASGEQFF
CDR3 DNA: TGTGCCAGCAGCGTAGAGGGACTAGCGTCGGGTGAGCAGTTCTTC

clone size: few
J gene: TRBJ1-3
V gene: TRBV10-3
D gene: NA
CDR3 protein: CAISDPGGVTGNTIYF
CDR3 DNA: TGTGCCATCAGTGACCCCGGGGGGGTTACTGGAAACACCATATATTTT

clone size: NA
J gene: TRBJ2-7
V gene: TRBV27
D gene: NA
CDR3 protein: CASSFVGSTGLYEQYF
CDR3 DNA: TGTGCCAGCAGTTTCGTTGGAAGTACAGGGTTGTACGAGCAGTACTTC

clone size: NA
J gene: TRBJ2-6
V gene: TRBV19
D gene: NA
CDR3 protein: CASRRRVADVFGANVLTF
CDR3 DNA: TGTGCCAGTAGGCGGAGGGTAGCGGATGTTTTTGGGGCCAACGTCCTGACTTTC

clone size: NA
J gene: TRBJ2-3
V gene: TRBV9
D gene: TRBD2
CDR3 protein: CASSLGTSGIWVDTQYF
CDR3 DNA: TGTGCCAGCAGCCTCGGGACTAGCGGGATATGGGTAGATACGCAGTATTTT

clone size: NA
J gene: TRBJ2-5
V gene: TRBV7-3
D gene: NA
CDR3 protein: CASSSTRSVETQYF
CDR3 DNA: TGTGCCAGCAGCTCGACACGTAGCGTAGAGACCCAGTACTTC

clone size: NA
J gene: TRBJ2-1
V gene: TRBV4-3
D gene: TRBD1
CDR3 protein: CASSQDTQGHNEQFF
CDR3 DNA: TGCGCCAGCAGCCAAGATACACAGGGGCACAATGAGCAGTTCTTC

clone size: few
J gene: TRBJ2-7
V gene: TRBV6-5
D gene: TRBD2
CDR3 protein: CASSYGRGTTYEQYF
CDR3 DNA: TGTGCCAGCAGTTACGGGAGGGGTACAACCTACGAGCAGTACTTC

clone size: NA
J gene: TRBJ2-3
V gene: TRBV7-9
D gene: TRBD1
CDR3 protein: CASSIPGQGAGTQYF
CDR3 DNA: TGTGCCAGCAGCATCCCGGGACAGGGGGCAGGAACGCAGTATTTT

clone size: few
J gene: TRBJ2-5
V gene: TRBV20-1
D gene: NA
CDR3 protein: CSASRRETQYF
CDR3 DNA: TGCAGTGCTTCTCGGAGAGAGACCCAGTACTTC

clone size: few
J gene: TRBJ1-1
V gene: TRBV30
D gene: NA
CDR3 protein: CAWSVTGADTEAFF
CDR3 DNA: TGTGCCTGGAGTGTAACAGGAGCTGACACTGAAGCTTTCTTT

clone size: NA
J gene: TRBJ2-2
V gene: TRBV9
D gene: NA
CDR3 protein: CASSSPSSGELFF
CDR3 DNA: TGTGCCAGCAGCTCCCCCTCGTCCGGGGAGCTGTTTTTT

clone size: NA
J gene: TRBJ2-5
V gene: TRBV9
D gene: NA
CDR3 protein: CASSVGPGETQYF
CDR3 DNA: TGTGCCAGCAGCGTAGGGCCAGGAGAGACCCAGTACTTC

clone size: few
J gene: TRBJ2-7
V gene: TRBV9
D gene: NA
CDR3 protein: CASSVVPGFEQYF
CDR3 DNA: TGTGCCAGCAGCGTAGTGCCCGGGTTCGAGCAGTACTTC

clone size: few
J gene: TRBJ2-1
V gene: TRBV5-1
D gene: TRBD1
CDR3 protein: CASSGQGISYNEQFF
CDR3 DNA: TGCGCCAGCAGCGGACAGGGGATTTCCTACAATGAGCAGTTCTTC

clone size: few
J gene: TRBJ1-2
V gene: TRBV30
D gene: TRBD1
CDR3 protein: CAWSADRVYGYTF
CDR3 DNA: TGTGCCTGGAGCGCCGACAGGGTCTATGGCTACACCTTC

clone size: few
J gene: TRBJ2-5
V gene: TRBV5-1
D gene: TRBD1
CDR3 protein: CASTRTGLGQETQYF
CDR3 DNA: TGCGCCAGCACCAGGACAGGGTTGGGGCAAGAGACCCAGTACTTC

clone size: NA
J gene: TRBJ2-3
V gene: TRBV5-1
D gene: NA
CDR3 protein: CASSLDGNTDTQYF
CDR3 DNA: TGCGCCAGCAGCTTGGACGGGAACACAGATACGCAGTATTTT

clone size: NA
J gene: TRBJ2-2
V gene: TRBV7-2
D gene: NA
CDR3 protein: CASSLGTANTGELFF
CDR3 DNA: TGTGCCAGCAGCTTAGGCACAGCGAACACCGGGGAGCTGTTTTTT

clone size: NA
J gene: TRBJ2-6
V gene: TRBV28
D gene: TRBD1
CDR3 protein: CASSLKGAAFAGANVLTF
CDR3 DNA: TGTGCCAGCAGCTTAAAGGGGGCGGCCTTTGCCGGGGCCAACGTCCTGACTTTC

clone size: NA
J gene: TRBJ2-7
V gene: TRBV28
D gene: TRBD2
CDR3 protein: CASLAGVLRHEQYF
CDR3 DNA: TGTGCCAGCCTAGCGGGAGTATTGCGACACGAGCAGTACTTC

clone size: NA
J gene: TRBJ1-1
V gene: TRBV9
D gene: NA
CDR3 protein: CASSVSGAGNTEAFF
CDR3 DNA: TGTGCCAGCAGCGTTTCAGGGGCGGGGAACACTGAAGCTTTCTTT

clone size: NA
J gene: TRBJ2-5
V gene: TRBV5-6
D gene: NA
CDR3 protein: CASSLSMEETQYF
CDR3 DNA: TGTGCCAGCAGCTTATCAATGGAGGAGACCCAGTACTTC

clone size: NA
J gene: TRBJ1-2
V gene: TRBV7-9
D gene: NA
CDR3 protein: CASSSSPGLGYGYTF
CDR3 DNA: TGTGCCAGCAGCTCGTCGCCAGGGCTAGGCTATGGCTACACCTTC

clone size: few
J gene: TRBJ2-1
V gene: TRBV7-3
D gene: NA
CDR3 protein: CASSLTGGRGGYNEQFF
CDR3 DNA: TGTGCCAGCAGCTTAACAGGCGGGCGCGGTGGATACAATGAGCAGTTCTTC

clone size: few
J gene: TRBJ1-1
V gene: TRBV7-3
D gene: NA
CDR3 protein: CASSLRQGTEAFF
CDR3 DNA: TGTGCCAGCAGCTTAAGACAAGGAACTGAAGCTTTCTTT

clone size: few
J gene: TRBJ2-5
V gene: TRBV5-4
D gene: NA
CDR3 protein: CASSPPGETQYF
CDR3 DNA: TGTGCCAGCAGTCCACCGGGGGAGACCCAGTACTTC

clone size: few
J gene: TRBJ2-7
V gene: TRBV5-1
D gene: TRBD1
CDR3 protein: CASSLLRGQLTYEQYF
CDR3 DNA: TGCGCCAGCAGCTTGTTAAGGGGACAGCTCACCTACGAGCAGTACTTC

clone size: few
J gene: TRBJ2-1
V gene: TRBV28
D gene: TRBD2
CDR3 protein: CASSPQAGAGEQFF
CDR3 DNA: TGTGCCAGCAGTCCCCAAGCGGGGGCTGGTGAGCAGTTCTTC

clone size: NA
J gene: TRBJ2-7
V gene: TRBV23-1
D gene: TRBD1
CDR3 protein: CASSSGQGRSSYEQYF
CDR3 DNA: TGCGCCAGCAGTTCGGGACAGGGCCGAAGCTCCTACGAGCAGTACTTC

clone size: NA
J gene: TRBJ2-3
V gene: TRBV10-3
D gene: TRBD2
CDR3 protein: CAISPTGLAATTDTQYF
CDR3 DNA: TGTGCCATCAGTCCTACGGGACTAGCGGCAACAACAGATACGCAGTATTTT